A single sample gave rise to the 19 T cell receptor beta chains below, sequenced in a study of blood T cell repertoires in COVID-19. The method was immunoSEQ multiplex PCR; TCRdb's version includes in-frame clones alone and lacks a portion of them. Here the sample spans approximately 260,000 clones, about nine tenths being singletons. The sequenced sample was peripheral blood. The receptors stem from a man in his 60s who had recovered from COVID-19.

J is TRBJ1-6 and V is TRBV5-1; D is perhaps TRBD1 (5 bases). Trimming removed 0 bases at V and 10 bases at J, with 14 bases between. Germline lookup yields CDR1 SGHRS and CDR2 YFSETQ. This CDR3 is 15 amino acids long. For the CDR3, the DNA is TGCGCCAGCAGCTTGGAACGGGGGAAGGAGTCACCCCTCCACTTT. Translating gives CASSLERGKESPLHF.

V and J are TRBV15 and TRBJ1-1, with TRBD1 matching over 9 bases. J lost 5 bases, V lost 5 bases, and 9 bases had no gene match. This CDR3 region has 15 residues. Germline V gene data show CDR1 as LNHNV and CDR2 as YYDKDF (reference sequence). The CDR3 here is CATSGTEQGATEAFF. The CDR3 DNA reads TGTGCCACCAGCGGAACAGAACAGGGGGCGACTGAAGCTTTCTTT. The variable domain in full, with the rest retrieved from reference TRBV15 and TRBJ1-1, is DAMVIQNPRYQVTQFGKPVTLSCSQTLNHNVMYWYQQKSSQAPKLLFHYYDKDFNNEADTPDNFQSRRPNTSFCFLDIRSPGLGDTAMYLCATSGTEQGATEAFFGQGTRLTVV.

The V and J genes are TRBV3-1 (or the pseudogene TRBV3-2) and TRBJ1-4, with D maybe TRBD1 (5 bases). V was trimmed by 4 bases and J by 5 bases, leaving 11 bases between them. Germline CDR1 and CDR2: LGHDT and YNNKEL (reference sequence). The CDR3 totals 14 residues. The CDR3 nucleotides read TGTGCCAGCAGCCGAATGTCAGGGAATGAAAAACTGTTTTTT. Its protein product is CASSRMSGNEKLFF.

V is TRBV5-1 and J is TRBJ2-3; the match to TRBD2 covers 9 bases. The CDR3 length is 17 residues. V lost 0 bases, J lost 8 bases, and 13 bases stayed unmatched. CDR1 is SGHRS and CDR2 is YFSETQ in the germline V gene. The CDR3: CASSLALAGGGTGTQYF. The CDR3 region has the DNA TGCGCCAGCAGCTTGGCACTAGCGGGCGGTGGAACTGGTACGCAGTATTTT.

This chain connects TRBV19 to TRBJ1-1; the match to TRBD1 covers 8 bases. Per the germline V gene, CDR1 is LNHDA and CDR2 is SQIVND (reference sequence). V lost 5 bases to trimming and J lost 4 bases; unmatched junction nucleotides: 15. The CDR3 covers 17 residues. CDR3 loop: CASSLIDHRGDLTEAFF. For the CDR3, the DNA is TGTGCCAGTAGTTTAATAGACCACAGGGGGGATCTCACTGAAGCTTTCTTT.

The genes are TRBV5-4 and TRBJ2-2; TRBD1 matches 8 bases. Germline values: CDR1 SGHNT, CDR2 YYREEE (reference sequence). V lost 0 bases and J lost 3; bases outside the gene matches: 4. The CDR3 extends over 16 amino acids. CDR3 DNA sequence: TGTGCCAGCAGCTTGGGTCAGGGGGCGTACACCGGGGAGCTGTTTTTT. It encodes CASSLGQGAYTGELFF.

The chain employs TRBV9 and TRBJ1-1; 10 positions match TRBD1. V was clipped by 0 bases and J by 4 bases; unmatched bases: 3. The CDR3 is 15 amino acids. Germline V lookup: CDR1 SGDLS, CDR2 YYNGEE. This CDR3 reads CASSVAGTGVTEAFF. Here the CDR3 DNA reads TGTGCCAGCAGCGTAGCTGGGACAGGGGTCACTGAAGCTTTCTTT.

Only a few counts were recorded for this clone. The rearrangement uses TRBV2 and TRBJ1-5; D remains ambiguous. The CDR3 runs to 13 residues. The V end lost 2 bases, the J end lost 5 bases, and 7 bases lay between the germline ends. Germline V CDR1 and CDR2: SNHLY, FYNNEI. CDR3 nucleotide sequence: TGTGCCAGCAGTGAAATTCGGGATCAGCCCCAGCATTTT. Amino acid sequence: CASSEIRDQPQHF.

This clone was seen a single time. J is TRBJ1-4 and V is TRBV6-5; the D gene is possibly TRBD1 (5 bases). V was cut by 8 bases and J by 8 bases, with 12 bases left in between. The CDR3 has 12 residues. CDR1 and CDR2 (germline): MNHEY, SVGAGI. CDR3 protein: CASLGGEEKLFF. In nucleotides, the CDR3 is TGTGCCAGCCTTGGGGGGGAAGAAAAACTGTTTTTT.

The chain uses TRBV29-1 and TRBJ2-5; D possibly corresponds to TRBD2 (5 bases). The CDR3 spans 15 residues. From germline, CDR1 is SQVTM and CDR2 ANQGSEA. V dropped 6 bases and J dropped 5 bases, with 22 bases sitting between them. The CDR3: CSVAIGGSRVETQYF. The CDR3 nucleotides are TGCAGCGTCGCCATCGGAGGTAGTCGGGTGGAGACCCAGTACTTC.

This chain joins TRBV5-1 and TRBJ2-3; D possibly corresponds to TRBD1 (5 bases). This CDR3 comprises 14 residues. CDR1 is SGHRS and CDR2 is YFSETQ in the germline V gene. The V and J ends lost 4 bases and 2 bases respectively, with 11 bases between them. The DNA for the CDR3 is TGCGCCAGCAGCATTCCACAGGTCACAGATACGCAGTATTTT. It is translated as CASSIPQVTDTQYF.

The chain is built from TRBV7-8 and TRBJ2-7, with D perhaps TRBD2 (5 bases). Trimming stripped 1 base from V and 7 bases from J, with 11 bases between. This CDR3 region has 13 residues. Per germline, CDR1 SGHVS and CDR2 FQNEAQ. This CDR3 is CASSLGRAGEQYV. CDR3 sequence (DNA): TGTGCCAGCAGCTTAGGGCGGGCGGGTGAGCAGTACGTC.

J is TRBJ2-7 and V is TRBV19; D ambiguous. V was cut by 7 bases and J by 5 bases, with 12 bases left in between. The CDR3 loop spans 12 amino acids. Germline CDR1 reads LNHDA; CDR2 reads SQIVND (reference sequence). The CDR3 loop is CASTNSVNEQYF. The CDR3, as DNA: TGTGCCAGTACCAACTCGGTTAACGAGCAGTACTTC.

This clone occurred once. The V and J genes are TRBV6-5 and TRBJ1-2; D uncertain. Trimming pared 0 bases from V and 0 bases from J, leaving 8 bases between. The length of the CDR3 is 15 residues. The germline gives CDR1 MNHEY, CDR2 SVGAGI. The CDR3 loop reads CASSYSRSSNYGYTF. For the CDR3, the DNA is TGTGCCAGCAGTTACTCGAGGTCATCTAACTATGGCTACACCTTC.

This chain uses TRBV6-5 with TRBJ1-5, with TRBD1 identical over 11 bases. Per germline, CDR1 MNHEY and CDR2 SVGAGI. The J segment lost 7 bases and the V segment lost 6 bases, leaving 8 bases of the junction unmatched. The CDR3 extends over 15 amino acids. CDR3 region: CASSLGTGGVQPQHF. The CDR3 DNA follows: TGTGCCAGCAGCCTTGGGACAGGGGGAGTACAGCCCCAGCATTTT.

V and J are TRBV10-3 and TRBJ2-7, with D tentatively TRBD2 (6 bases). The ends were cut back, 4 bases at V and 0 bases at J, with 13 bases in the middle. Germline V lookup: CDR1 ENHRY, CDR2 SYGVKD. This CDR3 is 15 amino acids long. In nucleotides, the CDR3 is TGTGCCATCAGTGCGTGGGGAGGAAGCTCCTACGAGCAGTACTTC. This gives the protein CAISAWGGSSYEQYF.

The J gene is TRBJ2-2, the V gene TRBV5-4, with 8 bases aligning to TRBD2. The ends lost 2 bases at V and 0 bases at J; junction bases unmatched: 15. Germline V gene sequence: CDR1 SGHNT, CDR2 YYREEE (reference sequence). CDR3 length equals 20 residues. The chain's CDR3 is CASSFERGPATTTNTGELFF. The CDR3 DNA sequence: TGTGCCAGCAGCTTCGAGCGGGGGCCCGCAACCACTACGAACACCGGGGAGCTGTTTTTT.

The chain has TRBV27 and TRBJ1-1, with D possibly TRBD1 on 5 matching bases. Between the trimmed V and J ends, which lost 6 bases and 5 bases, there was a span of 16 bases. Germline lookup yields CDR1 MNHEY and CDR2 SMNVEV (reference sequence). CDR3 length: 14 amino acids. The CDR3 here is CASRRDSRGTEAFF. The CDR3 nucleotides are TGTGCCAGCAGGCGGGACTCTCGGGGAACTGAAGCTTTCTTT.

The chain recombines TRBV5-1 with TRBJ2-3; possibly TRBD1 for D (5 bases). Trimming cost V 4 bases and J 0 bases, with 15 bases left between them. The CDR3 sequence is 16 residues long. The germline V gene has CDR1 SGHRS and CDR2 YFSETQ. In DNA form, the CDR3 reads TGCGCCAGCAGCCGCAGGACAACTTCAAGCACAGATACGCAGTATTTT. Its protein product is CASSRRTTSSTDTQYF.